The clone carrying this T cell receptor (beta chain) has a count of ten or more. Its specificity is not known. Germline and junction disagree at one end, which may indicate a read error. This record comes from a study of T cell repertoires in cytomegalovirus infection. Study summary: Public TCR beta signatures were indicative of both CMV infection and a matching HLA type.

One entry per CDR3 protein, called by TCRdb with MiXCR from the reads. The sample has some 70,000 distinct CDR3 sequences, approximately 22% seen once. The CDR3 runs to 12 residues. Germline V lookup: CDR1 SGHTA, CDR2 FQGNSA. Material for sequencing was PBMCs, sequenced either directly or after in vitro stimulation (not recorded which). The receptor comes from a human donor in good health (CMV status not recorded). Some clones in this sample may be carry-over from other donors' samples. V and J are TRBV7-2 and TRBJ2-1, with unresolved D. This chain's CDR3 is CASSSDAYDLIF. In DNA, the CDR3 is TGTGCCAGCAGCTCCGACGCGTATGACCTGATCTTC.